The present entry profiles one T cell receptor (beta chain) with its context. The data were taken from a study of CXCR3-negative and CXCR3-positive naive CD8 T cells. The TRB libraries of cDNA were built by UMI-labeled 5' RACE. Reanalyzing the 5' RACE reads, TCRdb keeps one entry per CDR3 protein, without DNA. This sample lists 50,000 to 75,000 distinct CDR3 sequences; its ten largest clones have about 4.4%. The CDR3 totals 14 residues. Germline CDR1 reads SGHRS; CDR2 reads YFSETQ. The sample taken for sequencing was naive CXCR3- CD8+ T cells from blood. The subset is: CD45RO-CCR7+CD27+CD95- naive CD8+ T cells lacking CXCR3 (TNR3-). The chain couples TRBV5-1 to TRBJ1-4; TCRdb selects TRBD1, and the lack of DNA leaves this call unchecked. This TCR derives from a human donor in good health. Some clones in this sample may be carry-over from other donors' samples. The CDR3 protein is CASSLTGGEEKLFF.